This T cell receptor beta chain comes out of a study of T cells in Graves' hyperthyroidism and ophthalmopathy. Study-wide background: Peripheral blood sampling occurred at initial diagnosis, before any treatment. Study-wide results and caveats: A median about 6.5 months before onset, the model predicted ophthalmopathy.

Germline CDR1 and CDR2: MDHEN and SYDVKM. After removal of 6 bases from V and 2 bases from J, the junction contained 7 bases not matched to a gene. This CDR3 has 16 residues. Patients with uncontrolled infections, other autoimmune diseases, pregnancy or lactation were excluded. Fresh peripheral blood, approximately 10 ml, yielded the PBMCs. About this clonotype itself: What it recognizes is unknown. With a much larger clone just one base away, this may be a read error.

Amplification targeted TCR beta CDR3 regions from RNA transcripts. The TCR CDR3 first-round RT-PCR relied on the HTBI primer set. TCRdb independently ran MiXCR on the multiplex PCR reads; one entry per CDR3 protein. Found here are some 560,000 distinct CDR3 sequences, 15% to 19% of them singletons; the top ten hold about 7%. The sequencing sample was made of blood. The receptor comes from a woman aged 30 to 39 with Graves' hyperthyroidism. The chain links TRBV28 to TRBJ2-6; 7 bases map to TRBD1. The CDR3 DNA sequence: TGTGCCAGCAGCCCCGGGACAGTCCCTGGGGCCAACGTCCTGACTTTC. It yields the protein CASSPGTVPGANVLTF.